The T cell receptor beta chain under discussion was sequenced for a study of post-analysis software for immune sequencing data. Study-level background: Patients had relapsing-remitting, secondary progressive or progressive-relapsing multiple sclerosis; some lacked subtype.

Unique molecular identifiers featured in each of the TCR beta cDNA libraries. Between about 0.95 and 11 million T cells gave rise to 500,000 to 600,000 cDNA molecules. TCRdb used MiXCR to reprocess the PCR reads, holding one entry per CDR3 protein. This table holds just over 250,000 distinct CDR3 sequences, 35% to 45% found once. The CDR3 contains 14 residues. Germline V gene data show CDR1 as SGHRS and CDR2 as YFSETQ. Study conclusions and caveats: TRBV segments more frequent in patients than in controls numbered several and included TRBV5-6, TRBV5-1 and TRBV20-1. Compared against controls, patients with multiple sclerosis displayed significantly lower normalized Chao1 diversity. Under F measure analysis, samples from one preparation batch co-clustered strongly.

Comment on this clonotype: The antigen is not known. This clone may be a read error of a much larger clone one base away.

Sequenced material: blood. The source is a girl aged 5-17 years with multiple sclerosis. V usage is TRBV5-1 and J usage is TRBJ1-1, with no clear D. The CDR3 bases are TGCGCCAGCAGCTTGGTCGCAGTAAACACTGAAACTTTCTTT. Translation: CASSLVAVNTETFF.